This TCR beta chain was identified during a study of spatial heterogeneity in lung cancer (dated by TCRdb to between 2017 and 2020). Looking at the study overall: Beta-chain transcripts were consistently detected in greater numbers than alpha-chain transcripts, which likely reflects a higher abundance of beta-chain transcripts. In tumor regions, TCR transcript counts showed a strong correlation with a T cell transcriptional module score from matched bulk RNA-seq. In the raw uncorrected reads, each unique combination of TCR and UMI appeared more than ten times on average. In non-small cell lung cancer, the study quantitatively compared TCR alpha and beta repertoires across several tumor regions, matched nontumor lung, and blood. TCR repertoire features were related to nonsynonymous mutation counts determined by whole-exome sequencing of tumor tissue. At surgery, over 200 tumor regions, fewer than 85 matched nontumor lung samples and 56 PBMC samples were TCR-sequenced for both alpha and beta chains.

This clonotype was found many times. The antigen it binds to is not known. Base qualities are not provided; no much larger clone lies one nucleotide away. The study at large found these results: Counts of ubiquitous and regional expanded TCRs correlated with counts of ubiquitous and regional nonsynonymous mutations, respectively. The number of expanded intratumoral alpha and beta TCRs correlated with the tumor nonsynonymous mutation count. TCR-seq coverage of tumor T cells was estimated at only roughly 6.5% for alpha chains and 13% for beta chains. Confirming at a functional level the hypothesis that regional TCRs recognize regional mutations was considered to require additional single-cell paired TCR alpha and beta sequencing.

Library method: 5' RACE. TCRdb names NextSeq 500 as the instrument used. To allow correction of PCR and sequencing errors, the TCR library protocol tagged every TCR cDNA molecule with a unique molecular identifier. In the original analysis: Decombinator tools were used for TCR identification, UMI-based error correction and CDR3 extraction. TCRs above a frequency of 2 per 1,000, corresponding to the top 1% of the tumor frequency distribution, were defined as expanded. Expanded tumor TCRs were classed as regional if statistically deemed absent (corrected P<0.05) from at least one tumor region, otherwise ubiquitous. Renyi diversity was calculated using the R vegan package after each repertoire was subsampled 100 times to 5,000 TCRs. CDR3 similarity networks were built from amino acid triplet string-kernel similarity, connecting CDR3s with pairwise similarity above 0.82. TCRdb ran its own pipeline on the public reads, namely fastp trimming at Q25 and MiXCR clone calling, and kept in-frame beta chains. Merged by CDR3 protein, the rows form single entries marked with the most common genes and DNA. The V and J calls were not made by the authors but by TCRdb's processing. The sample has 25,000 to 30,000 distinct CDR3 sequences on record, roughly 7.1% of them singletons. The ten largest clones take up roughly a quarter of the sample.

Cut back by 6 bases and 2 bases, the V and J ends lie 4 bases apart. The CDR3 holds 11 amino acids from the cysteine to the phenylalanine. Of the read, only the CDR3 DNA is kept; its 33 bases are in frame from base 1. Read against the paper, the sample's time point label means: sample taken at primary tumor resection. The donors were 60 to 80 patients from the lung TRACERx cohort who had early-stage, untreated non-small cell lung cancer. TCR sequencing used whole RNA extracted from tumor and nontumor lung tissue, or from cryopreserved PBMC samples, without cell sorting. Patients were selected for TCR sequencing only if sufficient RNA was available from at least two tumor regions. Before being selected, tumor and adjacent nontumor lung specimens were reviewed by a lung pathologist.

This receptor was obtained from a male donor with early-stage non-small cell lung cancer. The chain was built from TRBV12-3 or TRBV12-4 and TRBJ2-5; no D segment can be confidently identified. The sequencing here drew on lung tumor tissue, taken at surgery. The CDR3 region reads CASSLQETQYF. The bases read TGTGCCAGCAGCCTACAAGAGACCCAGTACTTC.